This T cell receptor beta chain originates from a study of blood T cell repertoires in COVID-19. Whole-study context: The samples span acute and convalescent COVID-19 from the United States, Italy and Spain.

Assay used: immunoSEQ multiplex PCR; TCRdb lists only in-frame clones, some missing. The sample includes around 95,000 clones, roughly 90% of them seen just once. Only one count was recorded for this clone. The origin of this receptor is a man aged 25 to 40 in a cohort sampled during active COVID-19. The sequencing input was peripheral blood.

The CDR3 here is CASRGQGGLETQYF. In DNA, the CDR3 is TGTGCCAGCAGGGGACAGGGAGGCTTGGAGACCCAGTACTTC. The rearrangement joins TRBV2 to TRBJ2-5, with 9 bases identical to TRBD1. Germline lookup yields CDR1 SNHLY and CDR2 FYNNEI. The CDR3 is 14 residues long. The ends lost 6 bases at V and 5 bases at J; junction bases unmatched: 7.